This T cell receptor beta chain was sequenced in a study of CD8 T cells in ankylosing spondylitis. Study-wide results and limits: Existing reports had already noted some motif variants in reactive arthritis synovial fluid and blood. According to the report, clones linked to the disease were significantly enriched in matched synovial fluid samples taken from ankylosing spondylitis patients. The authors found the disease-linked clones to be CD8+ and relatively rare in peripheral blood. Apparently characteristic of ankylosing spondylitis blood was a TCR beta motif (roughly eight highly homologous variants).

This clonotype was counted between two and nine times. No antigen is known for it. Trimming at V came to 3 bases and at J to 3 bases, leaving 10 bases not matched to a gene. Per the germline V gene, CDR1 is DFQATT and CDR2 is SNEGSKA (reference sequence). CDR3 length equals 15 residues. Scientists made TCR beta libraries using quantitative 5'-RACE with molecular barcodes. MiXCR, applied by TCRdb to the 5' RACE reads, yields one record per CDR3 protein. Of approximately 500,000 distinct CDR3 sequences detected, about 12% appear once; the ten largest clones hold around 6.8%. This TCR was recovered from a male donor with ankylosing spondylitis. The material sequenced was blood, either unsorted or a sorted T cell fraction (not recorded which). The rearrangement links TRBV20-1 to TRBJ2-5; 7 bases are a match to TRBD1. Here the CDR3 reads CSASGVGGAKETQYF. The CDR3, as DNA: TGCAGTGCTAGTGGGGTAGGGGGCGCGAAAGAGACCCAGTACTTC.